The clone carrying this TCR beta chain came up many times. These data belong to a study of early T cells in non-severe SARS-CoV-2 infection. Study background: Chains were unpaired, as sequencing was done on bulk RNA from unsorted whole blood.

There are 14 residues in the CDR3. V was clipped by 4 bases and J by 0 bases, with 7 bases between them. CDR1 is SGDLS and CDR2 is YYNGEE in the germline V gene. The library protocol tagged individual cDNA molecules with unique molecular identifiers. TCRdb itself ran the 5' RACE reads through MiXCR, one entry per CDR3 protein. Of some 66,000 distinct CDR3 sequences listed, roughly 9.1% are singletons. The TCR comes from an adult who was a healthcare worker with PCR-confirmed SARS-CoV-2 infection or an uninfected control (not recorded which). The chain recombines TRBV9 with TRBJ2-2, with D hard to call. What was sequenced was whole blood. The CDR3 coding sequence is TGTGCCAGCAGCCCTGGGACGAACACCGGGGAGCTGTTTTTT. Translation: CASSPGTNTGELFF.